This T cell receptor beta chain comes out of a study of CD8 T cells in ankylosing spondylitis. The study's findings and limits: Seemingly characteristic of ankylosing spondylitis blood was a TCR beta motif consisting of under ten highly homologous variants. In reactive arthritis synovial fluid and blood, some motif variants had been reported before. As for the disease-linked clones, they showed a CD8+ phenotype and occurred at relatively low frequencies in peripheral blood.

By quantitative 5'-RACE with molecular barcodes, the TCR beta libraries were made. TCRdb reprocessed the 5' RACE reads via MiXCR and lists one record per CDR3 protein. The data hold 700,000 to 1,000,000 distinct CDR3 sequences, with 10% to 15% observed a single time. This clonotype occurred many times. Its antigen is not identified. Germline CDR1 and CDR2: SGHRS and YFSETQ. V was trimmed by 0 bases and J by 7 bases, leaving 17 bases between them. CDR3 size: 16 residues. The gene calls are TRBV5-1 and TRBJ1-5; a weak D match, TRBD1 (6 bases). Sequencing was done on a sample of blood, either unsorted or a sorted T cell fraction (not recorded which). This clonotype was obtained from a male donor with ankylosing spondylitis. CDR3 protein: CASSLVPGALSQPQHF. The DNA of the CDR3 is TGCGCCAGCAGCTTGGTACCAGGGGCCCTTTCGCAGCCCCAGCATTTT.